Sequencing of this T cell receptor beta chain was carried out in a study of blood T cell repertoires in COVID-19. Study background: Sources were T cells, B-cell-depleted T cells, or PBMCs; the material itself was cDNA or gDNA.

Cohorts were determined from participant-reported clinical history. About this clone: Germline is not matched at one junction end, which may reflect a read error.

The CDR3 sequence is 14 residues long. Per germline, CDR1 SGDLS and CDR2 YYNGEE. Some clones are missing from TCRdb's copy, which holds only in-frame ones; the method was immunoSEQ multiplex PCR. The table records a few hundred thousand clones, about 90% of them present only once. This chain connects TRBV9 to TRBJ1-3, with 11 nucleotides matching TRBD1. Material: PBMCs or T cells enriched from blood (not recorded which). The TCR comes from a man younger than 40 who had been exposed to COVID-19. CDR3 coding DNA: TGTGCCAGCAGCTGGGGACAGGGGGAGGACACCACATATTTT. Its translation is CASSWGQGEDTTYF.